This T cell receptor beta chain was recovered during a study of molecular identifiers for immune sequencing clone quantification. RNA fractions of 10%, 30% or 50% and about 19,000 to 1,000,000 sorted cells were the source of naive CD8 libraries. The authors gated naive CD8 T cells as CD8+CD4-CCR7+CD45RA+ for sorting. The table lists this clonotype with many counts. Using its own MiXCR run on the PCR reads, TCRdb lists one record per CDR3 protein. There are approximately 500,000 distinct CDR3 sequences in the sample; about a fifth occur only once, and about 0.84% lies in the top ten. The clonotype originates from a human donor in good health. Some libraries in this study had Jurkat cell RNA spiked in. The sequenced sample was naive CD8+ T cells from blood, with Jurkat cell RNA spiked in. Noted subset: FACS-sorted CD8+CD4-CCR7+CD45RA+ naive T cells.

The CDR3 DNA sequence: TGTGCCAGCAGCTGGGGACAGCTCATGAACACTGAAGCTTTCTTT. It translates to CASSWGQLMNTEAFF. The chain links TRBV7-2 to TRBJ1-1; 7 positions match TRBD1. From germline, CDR1 is SGHTA and CDR2 FQGNSA. The CDR3 length is 15 residues. V lost 4 bases and J lost 0; bases outside the gene matches: 5.